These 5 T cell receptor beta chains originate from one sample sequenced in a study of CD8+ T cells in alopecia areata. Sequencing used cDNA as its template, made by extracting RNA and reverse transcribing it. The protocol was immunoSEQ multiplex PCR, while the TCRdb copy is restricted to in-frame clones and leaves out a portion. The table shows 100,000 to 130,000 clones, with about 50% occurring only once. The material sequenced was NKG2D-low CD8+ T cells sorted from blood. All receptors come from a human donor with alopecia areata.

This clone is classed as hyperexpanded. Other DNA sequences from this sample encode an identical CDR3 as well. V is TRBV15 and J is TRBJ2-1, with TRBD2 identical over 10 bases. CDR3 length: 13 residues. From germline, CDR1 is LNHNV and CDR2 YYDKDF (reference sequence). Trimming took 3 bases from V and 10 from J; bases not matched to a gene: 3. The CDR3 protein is CATSSLAGEEQFF. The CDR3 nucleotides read TGTGCCACCAGCAGTCTAGCGGGAGAGGAGCAGTTCTTC.

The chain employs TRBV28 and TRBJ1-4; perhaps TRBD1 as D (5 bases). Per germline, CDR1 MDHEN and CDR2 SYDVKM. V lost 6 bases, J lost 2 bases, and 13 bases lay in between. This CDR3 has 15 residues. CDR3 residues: CASSSQDTTNEKLFF. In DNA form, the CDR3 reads TGTGCCAGCAGCTCGCAGGACACCACTAATGAAAAACTGTTTTTT.

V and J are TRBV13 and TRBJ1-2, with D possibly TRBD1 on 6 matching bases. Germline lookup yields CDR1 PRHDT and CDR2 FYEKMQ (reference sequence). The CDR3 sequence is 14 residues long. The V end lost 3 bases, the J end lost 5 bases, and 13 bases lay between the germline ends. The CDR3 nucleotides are TGTGCCAGCAGCTTTGGGGCAGGGGAGTATGGCTACACCTTC. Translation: CASSFGAGEYGYTF.

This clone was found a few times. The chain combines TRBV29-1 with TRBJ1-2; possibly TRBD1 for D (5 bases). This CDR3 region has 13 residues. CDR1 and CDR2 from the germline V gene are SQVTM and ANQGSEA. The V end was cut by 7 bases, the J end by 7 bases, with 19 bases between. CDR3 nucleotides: TGCAGCGCACCGAGTGAGGGTCAGGGTGGCTACACCTTC. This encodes CSAPSEGQGGYTF. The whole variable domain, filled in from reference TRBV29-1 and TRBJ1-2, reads SAVISQKPSRDICQRGTSLTIQCQVDSQVTMMFWYRQQPGQSLTLIATANQGSEATYESGFVIDKFPISRPNLTFSTLTVSNMSPEDSSIYLCSAPSEGQGGYTFGSGTRLTVV.

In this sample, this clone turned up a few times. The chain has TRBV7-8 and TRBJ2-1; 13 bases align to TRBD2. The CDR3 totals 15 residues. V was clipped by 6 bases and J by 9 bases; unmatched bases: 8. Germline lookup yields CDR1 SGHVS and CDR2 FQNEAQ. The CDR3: CASSWRTSGSGEQFF. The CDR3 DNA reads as TGTGCCAGCAGTTGGCGGACTAGCGGGAGTGGTGAGCAGTTCTTC.